This TCR beta chain was captured in a study of sequential checkpoint blockade in melanoma. Overall study: Both treatment sequences were followed by maintenance nivolumab.

Data came from immunoSEQ multiplex PCR; TCRdb stores just in-frame clones and leaves some out. This table holds some 9,200 clones, 20% to 25% found once. Findings of the study overall: Clinical benefit was about 30 times likelier when tumor T-cell fraction and clonality increased.

Noted treatment: randomized to nivolumab then ipilimumab (arm A) or the reverse (arm B). Remarks on this clone: Its antigen is unknown.

The CDR3 is 17 residues long. Germline V lookup: CDR1 KGHSH, CDR2 LQKENI. V was trimmed by 4 bases and J by 4 bases, leaving 20 bases between them. V and J are TRBV18 and TRBJ2-1; D assignment may be TRBD1 or TRBD2 (6 bases each). The sequences come from tumor tissue (inferred from file names), collected from a patient given nivolumab and ipilimumab in sequence. The source of this sequence is a human donor with melanoma. The CDR3 nucleotides read TGTGCCAGCTCACGTCGGATGGAGCAGGGGACTTACAATGAGCAGTTCTTC. Protein product: CASSRRMEQGTYNEQFF.